The clone carrying this T cell receptor (beta chain) came up a few times. The antigen is not known. Primers used in a second PCR of about 7 to 12 cycles were a sample-barcoded 5' primer and a J-beta primer mix. TCRdb used MiXCR to reprocess the 5' RACE reads, holding one entry per CDR3 protein. The sample records about 780,000 distinct CDR3 sequences, about 42% being singletons. Individuals who donated were healthy Caucasians from Russia aged roughly 6 to 100. This sample stems from a study of blood T cells in healthy people across ages. Broader study findings: TCR beta diversity was tightly associated with the proportion of naive T cells. Age advanced and TCR beta diversity per million T cells fell, roughly linearly.

Material for sequencing was blood. The receptor was derived from a man older than 75 in good health.

The CDR3, as DNA: TGTGCCACCAGCAGAGGGGGGGCTCAAGAGACCCAGTACTTC. Translated, it gives CATSRGGAQETQYF. V usage is TRBV15 and J usage is TRBJ2-5; D assignment may be TRBD1 or TRBD2 (6 bases each). This CDR3 is 14 amino acids long. Trimming cost V 1 base and J 2 bases, with 8 bases left between them. Looked up from germline, CDR1 is LNHNV and CDR2 is YYDKDF (reference sequence).